This TCR beta chain was sequenced during a study of radiation and T cells in renal cell carcinoma. Findings and caveats of the study: In blood, top tumor clones expanded by 2 weeks, shrinking by 4.

Remarks on this clone: The antigen remains unidentified.

This CDR3 comprises 16 residues. CDR1 is MNHNS and CDR2 is SASEGT in the germline V gene. The V segment lost 2 bases and the J segment 1 base; nucleotides outside the gene matches: 2. Time point defined: blood 2 weeks post-SBRT. Treatment indicated: 15 Gy SBRT to primary tumor, nephrectomy 4 weeks later. This renal cell carcinoma was of the clear cell type. The data were produced by immunoSEQ multiplex PCR, yet TCRdb's version contains in-frame clones alone and is incomplete. Found here are roughly 150,000 clones, approximately 88% of them singletons; the top ten hold approximately 13%. This clonotype was sampled from a woman in her forties or fifties with renal cell carcinoma. Sequenced material: blood, taken from a patient whose treatment included radiotherapy and nephrectomy. This chain joins TRBV6-1 and TRBJ2-5; TRBD2 matches at 12 bases. The CDR3 loop is CASSELAGGPQETQYF. CDR3 DNA sequence: TGTGCCAGCAGTGAACTAGCGGGGGGGCCCCAAGAGACCCAGTACTTC.